The 13 T cell receptor beta chains reported below all come from one sample, sequenced in a study of T cell clonality in common variable immunodeficiency. These receptors have no known antigen. Findings of the study overall: Fewer deletions and N-nucleotide insertions were reportedly seen in common variable immunodeficiency TCR beta sequences.

The data were produced by immunoSEQ multiplex PCR, yet TCRdb's version contains in-frame clones alone and is incomplete. The data show approximately 28,000 clones, with none appearing a single time. Sequencing was done on a sample of peripheral blood mononuclear cells. These receptors all come from a human donor with common variable immunodeficiency.

A few counts support this clone. The sequence runs out 3 residues before the end of the CDR3; the remainder is reconstructed from the germline J gene. V usage is TRBV7-6 and J usage is TRBJ2-7; 11 nucleotides line up with TRBD1. Germline V gene lookup returns CDR1 SGHVS and CDR2 FNYEAQ. Trimming at V came to 2 bases and at J to 4 bases, leaving 4 bases not matched to a gene. This CDR3 has 15 amino acids. The CDR3 loop is CASSLRWDRGYEQYF. CDR3 DNA, as far as it was read: TGTGCCAGCAGCTTACGGTGGGACAGGGGGTACGAG.

This clone was seen many times. The CDR3 end lies 3 residues beyond the end of the read and is filled in from the germline J gene. The chain uses TRBV6-1 and TRBJ2-2; D is possibly TRBD2 (5 bases). Germline assignment: CDR1 MNHNS and CDR2 SASEGT. The CDR3 spans 19 residues. V lost 2 bases, J lost 1 base, and 20 bases lay in between. The CDR3 bases that were read are TGTGCCAGCAGTGAATGGACCGACTATAACCGAGTGAACACCGGGGAG. It codes for CASSEWTDYNRVNTGE. The complete CDR3 reads CASSEWTDYNRVNTGELFF.

In its sample, this clone was seen many times. The read finishes 3 residues shy of the CDR3 end, and the germline J gene is used to complete it. The chain combines TRBV20-1 with TRBJ2-4; a possible D gene is TRBD1 (6 bases). CDR1 is DFQATT and CDR2 is SNEGSKA in the germline V gene (reference sequence). V was shortened by 5 bases and J by 0 bases, with 11 bases between the two germline ends. The CDR3 totals 14 residues. This CDR3 is CSALPGAAKNIQYF. The CDR3 DNA, read in part, is TGCAGTGCTTTGCCAGGGGCAGCCAAAAACATT.

This clone was counted many times. CDR3 in amino acids: CASSISGTEDTQYF. The sequenced part of the CDR3 DNA is TGTGCCAGTAGTATATCAGGGACAGAAGATACG. The V call is TRBV19, the J call TRBJ2-3, with TRBD1 matching over 7 bases. Read sequence stops 3 residues before the CDR3 end, and the germline J gene provides the missing end. With V trimmed by 2 bases and J by 5 bases, 4 bases remained unmatched. Germline CDR1 is LNHDA and CDR2 is SQIVND (reference sequence). The CDR3 extends over 14 amino acids.

This clone was seen a handful of times. The read terminates 3 residues before the CDR3 end, so the remaining end is supplied by the germline J gene. This chain joins TRBV7-9 and TRBJ1-2; 10 bases are shared with TRBD1. CDR3 length: 15 residues. V was clipped by 4 bases and J by 7 bases; unmatched bases: 9. The germline V gene encodes CDR1 SEHNR and CDR2 FQNEAQ (reference sequence). The part of the CDR3 DNA that was read is TGTGCCAGCAGCTCAGGACAGGGGGTCCCCGGTGGC. As protein: CASSSGQGVPGG. The entire CDR3 sequence reads CASSSGQGVPGGYTF.

The table lists this clone with many counts. The missing CDR3 end, 3 residues past where the read stops, is filled in from the germline J gene. This rearrangement joins TRBV19 to TRBJ2-3; D is perhaps TRBD1 (5 bases). The CDR3 contains 13 residues. Germline V lookup: CDR1 LNHDA, CDR2 SQIVND (reference sequence). Trimming stripped 7 bases from V and 2 bases from J, with 10 bases between. CDR3 residues: CASMGQNTDTQYF. The sequenced CDR3 bases are TGTGCCAGTATGGGGCAGAACACAGATACG.

This clone was seen a few times. From the germline J gene comes the end of the CDR3, since the read stops 3 residues before it. The chain is built from TRBV2 and TRBJ2-5; TRBD2 aligns across 14 bases. Losses at the gene ends were 6 bases for V and 5 bases for J; bases not matched to a gene: 8. This CDR3 comprises 16 residues. Germline CDR1 reads SNHLY; CDR2 reads FYNNEI. The CDR3: CASRRGLAGASETQYF. The sequenced CDR3 bases are TGTGCCAGCAGGAGGGGACTAGCGGGAGCCTCGGAGACC.

This clone was detected many times. Read sequence stops 3 residues before the CDR3 end, and the germline J gene provides the missing end. The chain has TRBV18 and TRBJ2-5; 9 positions agree with TRBD1. This CDR3 contains 15 residues. The J segment lost 5 bases and the V segment lost 0 bases, leaving 4 bases of the junction unmatched. Germline V gene sequence: CDR1 KGHSH, CDR2 LQKENI. The covered CDR3 bases are TGTGCCAGCTCACCACCCGGACAGGGGAGGGAGACC. It specifies CASSPPGQGRET. The whole CDR3 region reads CASSPPGQGRETQYF.

A word on this clone: The observed sequence ends 3 residues before the CDR3 terminus, with the missing tail filled in from the germline J gene. V and J are TRBV20-1 and TRBJ1-5; weak D call: TRBD1 (6 bases). CDR1 DFQATT and CDR2 SNEGSKA come from the germline V gene (reference sequence). V lost 3 bases and J 5 bases, leaving 14 bases between the germline ends. This CDR3 is 14 amino acids long. The CDR3 is CSASIGGVDQPQHF. The CDR3 DNA, read in part, is TGCAGTGCTAGTATAGGGGGGGTGGATCAGCCC.

The sample holds many counts of this clone. The read stops 3 residues short of the end of the CDR3; the missing end is completed from the germline J gene. V usage is TRBV7-9 and J usage is TRBJ1-1; weak D call: TRBD1 (5 bases). The CDR3 loop spans 14 amino acids. Germline-derived CDR1 and CDR2 are SEHNR and FQNEAQ (reference sequence). V lost 3 bases and J 0 bases, leaving 8 bases between the germline ends. The covered CDR3 bases are TGTGCCAGCAGCTTGGGGCCCATGAACACTGAA. Its translation is CASSLGPMNTE. The entire CDR3 reads CASSLGPMNTEAFF. The full variable domain, in which reference TRBV7-9 and TRBJ1-1 provide the parts outside the CDR3, is DTGVSQNPRHKITKRGQNVTFRCDPISEHNRLYWYRQTLGQGPEFLTYFQNEAQLEKSRLLSDRFSAERPKGSFSTLEIQRTEQGDSAMYLCASSLGPMNTEAFFGQGTRLTVV.

The sample holds many counts of this clone. The CDR3 end falls 3 residues outside the read, so it is completed with the germline J gene. V is TRBV2 and J is TRBJ2-3; TRBD2 matches at 14 bases. V lost 2 bases and J lost 2; bases outside the gene matches: 9. Germline CDR1 and CDR2: SNHLY and FYNNEI. There are 19 residues in the CDR3. CDR3 bases read: TGTGCCAGCAGTGAATTTCTGGGACTAGCGGGAGCTTTCACAGATACG. Protein sequence: CASSEFLGLAGAFTDT. The CDR3 in full is CASSEFLGLAGAFTDTQYF.

Only a few counts were recorded for this clone. The DNA ends 3 residues before the CDR3 does, and the rest of the CDR3 is filled in from the germline J gene. The rearrangement links TRBV7-8 to TRBJ1-6, with 8 bases fitting TRBD1. The junction had 8 bases not matched to a gene; V was cut back by 1 base and J by 9 bases. CDR1 is SGHVS, CDR2 FQNEAQ, per germline. The CDR3 is 16 amino acids. The CDR3 bases that were read are TGTGCCAGCAGCTTAGATTTTCAGGGGGCTACTTCACCC. As protein: CASSLDFQGATSP. Given in full, the CDR3 is CASSLDFQGATSPLHF.

This clone was counted many times. The sequence runs out 3 residues before the end of the CDR3; the remainder is reconstructed from the germline J gene. V and J are TRBV30 and TRBJ1-5, with a weak D call TRBD1 (5 bases). From germline, CDR1 is GTSNPN and CDR2 SVGIG (reference sequence). V lost 3 bases to trimming and J lost 4 bases, with 10 bases between them. The CDR3 covers 13 residues. The CDR3 reads CAWRGGKNQPQHF. The part of the CDR3 DNA that was read is TGTGCCTGGAGGGGGGGAAAGAATCAGCCC.